The source of this T cell receptor beta chain is a study of graft-versus-host responses after intestinal transplantation. Study details: The transplants performed in recipients were multivisceral, liver-intestinal, or isolated intestinal.

Study-level points and caveats: Individuals who had graft-donor T cell macrochimerism had allografts that showed high graft-versus-host to host-versus-graft clonal ratios. Maximum circulating GvH clone levels tracked with early post-transplant HvG decreases.

About this clone: Its antigen is unidentified.

The data were produced by immunoSEQ multiplex PCR, yet TCRdb's version contains in-frame clones alone and is incomplete. The sample has approximately 99,000 clones, 80% to 95% seen once; the top ten hold about 0.073%. Germline V gene sequence: CDR1 PRHDT, CDR2 FYEKMQ (reference sequence). The CDR3 is made up of 16 amino acids. V was shortened by 2 bases and J by 3 bases, with 15 bases between the two germline ends. The TCR originated in a human donor who was the organ donor for an intestinal transplant. The J gene is TRBJ2-3, the V gene TRBV13, with D perhaps TRBD1 (8 bases). The sample was unstimulated CD8+ T cells sorted from spleen or lymph node cells, taken before transplant. CDR3 in DNA: TGTGCCAGCAGCTTATACAGGGGGGGAAGGACAGATACGCAGTATTTT. Protein sequence: CASSLYRGGRTDTQYF.